This entry describes one T cell receptor (delta chain). Just one base apart from a much larger clone, this may be a read error. From germline, CDR1 is TSWWSYY and CDR2 QGS. The CDR3 loop spans 20 amino acids. J lost 4 bases, V lost 4 bases, and 19 bases had no gene match. This sample was included in a study of gamma-delta chains in newborns, infants, children. At the level of the study: Microbial exposure reportedly drives polyclonal innate γδ T cell expansion after birth.

TCRdb reanalyzed the reads using CATT. This table has about 1,300 delta-chain clones, under 1.2% appearing once. Sample: blood. This clonotype originated in a child in good health. This chain joins TRDV1 and TRDJ2, with 9 bases aligning to TRDD3. The CDR3 region has the DNA TGTGCTCTTGGGGGAGGTGAATACTGGGGGAACGGGGCTTCGACAGCACAACTCTTCTTT. Encoded protein: CALGGGEYWGNGASTAQLFF.